This T cell receptor beta chain was sequenced in a study of OX40 agonist ivuxolimab in advanced cancers. Study-wide context: In this trial design, patients received ivuxolimab intravenously at 0.01 to 10 mg/kg every 2 weeks.

Germline V lookup: CDR1 SGHAT, CDR2 FQNNGV. The CDR3 totals 15 residues. V lost 1 base, J lost 6 bases, and 12 bases lay in between. Assay used: immunoSEQ multiplex PCR; TCRdb lists only in-frame clones, some missing. The top ten clones hold more than 9.5% of a sample with 84,000 or so clones, 90% to 95% of them seen once. The source of this sequence is an adult with an advanced solid tumor such as melanoma, head and neck, liver or kidney cancer. The sequencing here drew on CD4+ or CD8+ T cells sorted from blood, taken in a trial of the OX40 agonist ivuxolimab. The rearrangement links TRBV11-2 to TRBJ2-2, with D perhaps TRBD2 (6 bases). The CDR3 DNA follows: TGTGCCAGCAGCTTAGTGACTAGATTACCCGGGGAGCTGTTTTTT. It encodes CASSLVTRLPGELFF.